This T cell receptor (beta chain) comes out of a study of T cell repertoires in cytomegalovirus infection. TCRdb used MiXCR to reprocess the reads, holding one entry per CDR3 protein. The sample consists of some 180,000 distinct CDR3 sequences, about a tenth of them appearing once. Germline CDR1 SEHNR, CDR2 FQNEAQ (reference sequence). V gave up 6 bases and J gave up 3 bases; unmatched junction bases: 2. CDR3 length equals 13 residues. This clonotype was recorded many times. V and J are TRBV7-9 and TRBJ2-3, with TRBD2 matching over 8 bases. Sequenced sample: PBMCs. This TCR was sampled from a human donor in good health (CMV status not recorded). Some clones in this sample may be carry-over from other donors' samples. CDR3 residues: CASRLAETDTQYF. CDR3 nucleotides: TGTGCCAGCAGACTAGCGGAGACAGATACGCAGTATTTT.